Listed below are T cell receptor beta chains from one sample, sequenced in a study of blood T cell repertoires in COVID-19. The data were produced by immunoSEQ multiplex PCR, yet TCRdb's version contains in-frame clones alone and is incomplete. The sample shows around 11,000 clones, over 80% of them seen only once. Sequencing input: peripheral blood. The receptors come from a human donor in a cohort sampled during active COVID-19. Both conserved end residues are part of each CDR3. A D gene is named only where the DNA matches it firmly. A clone size is listed for some rows: how often the clone was seen (once, few, many), or a class if it is expanded.

abundance	v_gene	d_gene	j_gene	CDR3nt	CDR3aa
few	TRBV28	TRBD1	TRBJ2-7	TGTGCCAGCAGTTTAGGGGGGACAGGGGGAGGCGAGCAGTACTTC	CASSLGGTGGGEQYF
.	TRBV19	.	TRBJ1-2	TGTGCCAGTAGTAGCAAGGCGGATGGCTACACCTTC	CASSSKADGYTF
.	TRBV11-2	.	TRBJ2-7	TGTGCCAGCAGCAAGCGGCTGCCAAGACTGTTCCCCTACGAGCAGTACTTC	CASSKRLPRLFPYEQYF
.	TRBV2	TRBD1	TRBJ1-6	TGTGCCAGCAGGGGGACAGGGGTCGGATCACCCCTCCACTTT	CASRGTGVGSPLHF
.	TRBV9	.	TRBJ1-1	TGTGCCAGCAGCGCAAGGGACACCTCCATGAACACTGAAGCTTTCTTT	CASSARDTSMNTEAFF
.	TRBV5-1	TRBD1	TRBJ1-3	TGCGCCAGCAGCTTGGCGGGACAGGGAAGTACCATATATTTT	CASSLAGQGSTIYF
once	TRBV7-2	.	TRBJ2-4	TGTGCCAGCAGCTTAGGGGGGGGGCGGAACATTCAGTACTTC	CASSLGGGRNIQYF
.	TRBV9	.	TRBJ1-1	TGTGCCAGCAGCGCCTACAGGGAAGGGATCACTGAAGCTTTCTTT	CASSAYREGITEAFF
.	TRBV30	.	TRBJ1-5	TGTGCCTGGAGTGGGGGGCTAAATCAGCCCCAGCATTTT	CAWSGGLNQPQHF
.	TRBV2	.	TRBJ1-6	TGTGCCAGCAGTGGGGAAGGAGGGGATTCACCCCTCCACTTT	CASSGEGGDSPLHF
.	TRBV10-3	.	TRBJ1-1	TGTGCCACTCTCGACAGGACGAACACTGAAGCTTTCTTT	CATLDRTNTEAFF
.	TRBV18	TRBD1	TRBJ1-6	TGTGCCAGCTCACTAACGACAGGGAGCTCCTATAATTCACCCCTCCACTTT	CASSLTTGSSYNSPLHF
.	TRBV30	.	TRBJ1-6	TGTGCCGGGCGCCGGGACACTCGGAGCTCCTATAATTCACCCCTCCACTTT	CAGRRDTRSSYNSPLHF
.	TRBV7-2	TRBD2	TRBJ2-7	TGTGCCAGCAGCCCCGGGGGGTACGAGCAGTACTTC	CASSPGGYEQYF
.	TRBV28	.	TRBJ2-5	TGTGCCAGCAGTTTATCAGGGACGGGAGCAGGGGAGACCCAGTACTTC	CASSLSGTGAGETQYF
.	TRBV14	.	TRBJ2-7	TGTGCCAGCAGCCAGTTCGCGGCCTACGAGCAGTACTTC	CASSQFAAYEQYF
.	TRBV30	.	TRBJ2-5	TGTGCCTGGAGTGTACGAGGAGAGACCCAGTACTTC	CAWSVRGETQYF
.	TRBV19	TRBD1	TRBJ2-7	TGTGCCAGTCCAGGGACAGGCTCCGGCGAGCAGTACTTC	CASPGTGSGEQYF
.	TRBV29-1	TRBD1	TRBJ2-7	TGCAGCGTTGAAGACCCGGGGAAGGACAGGGCAAACGAGCAGTACTTC	CSVEDPGKDRANEQYF
.	TRBV5-8	TRBD1	TRBJ1-4	TGTGCCAGCAGCCCCGGGACAGGGGCAACTAATGAAAAACTGTTTTTT	CASSPGTGATNEKLFF
.	TRBV10-3	TRBD1	TRBJ1-3	TGTGCCATCTGGTCGGGACAGGCCGAAACTGGAAACACCATATATTTT	CAIWSGQAETGNTIYF
few	TRBV7-9	.	TRBJ1-5	TGTGCCAGCAGCTCCGGGTCAGAGGACTCCCAGCATTTT	CASSSGSEDSQHF
.	TRBV1	.	TRBJ2-1	TGCACCAGCAGCCTACTAGCGAGCTCCTACAATGAGCAGTTCTTC	CTSSLLASSYNEQFF
.	TRBV3-1/TRBV3-2	TRBD1	TRBJ1-2	TGTGCCAGCAGCCACCTGGGGACAGGACTTGGCTACACCTTC	CASSHLGTGLGYTF
.	TRBV30	.	TRBJ1-4	TGTGCCTGGGACGGACAGCTCAATGAAAAACTGTTTTTT	CAWDGQLNEKLFF
once	TRBV21-1	.	TRBJ2-7	TGTGCCAGCAGCAACTCCTACCCTATTTTTGGGCGGGAGGGCCATAGGTCCTACGAGCAGTACTTC	CASSNSYPIFGREGHRSYEQYF
.	TRBV30	.	TRBJ1-2	TGTGCCTGGAGTGTAACGAGTCCTGGCTACACCTTC	CAWSVTSPGYTF
.	TRBV7-2	.	TRBJ2-3	TGTGCCAGCAGGATCGGCGGATACACAGATACGCAGTATTTT	CASRIGGYTDTQYF
.	TRBV27	TRBD2	TRBJ2-1	TGTGCCAGCAGTGCGCCCTTTCTAGCGGGAGGACCCAATGAGCAGTTCTTC	CASSAPFLAGGPNEQFF
.	TRBV30	.	TRBJ2-2	TGTGCCTGGAGTGTAGAGACAGGTATAGGACGTTATGGGGAGCTGTTTTTT	CAWSVETGIGRYGELFF
once	TRBV2	TRBD1	TRBJ2-5	TGTGCCAGCTTGGGACAGATTGAAGAGACCCAGTACTTC	CASLGQIEETQYF
.	TRBV6-4	.	TRBJ2-3	TGTGCCAGCAGTGAAACGGGGTTCACAGATACGCAGTATTTT	CASSETGFTDTQYF
few	TRBV7-3	TRBD2	TRBJ2-2	TGTGCCAGCAGCTCTTCAGCGGGAGGAGGCACCGGGGAGCTGTTTTTT	CASSSSAGGGTGELFF
.	TRBV6-5	.	TRBJ2-7	TGTGCCAGCAGTCCCCCGCGGGGAACCGTCTACGAGCAGTACTTC	CASSPPRGTVYEQYF
.	TRBV13	TRBD1	TRBJ1-1	TGTGCCAGCAGCTCCGGACAGGGCCTCGAAGCTTTCTTT	CASSSGQGLEAFF
.	TRBV5-4	TRBD2	TRBJ2-3	TGTGCCAGCAGCCAGGGACTAGCCAGCACAGATACGCAGTATTTT	CASSQGLASTDTQYF
.	TRBV6-1	TRBD1	TRBJ2-7	TGTGCCAGCAGTGAAGCTCAGGTCGGACAGGTCGAGCAGTACTTC	CASSEAQVGQVEQYF
.	TRBV13	TRBD2	TRBJ2-3	TGTGCCAGCAGCTCTCTAGCGGGAGACACAGATACGCAGTATTTT	CASSSLAGDTDTQYF
.	TRBV11-2	.	TRBJ1-3	TGTGCCAGCAGCTTAGATAGGAGGCGGAGCTCTGGAAACACCATATATTTT	CASSLDRRRSSGNTIYF
.	TRBV9	.	TRBJ2-1	TGTGCCAGCAGCGTAGAGTCAGGTCGAGTTTCCGCTCAGTTCTTC	CASSVESGRVSAQFF
.	TRBV6-5	TRBD1	TRBJ1-2	TGTGCCAGCAGTCGGACAGGGCGATATGGCTACACCTTC	CASSRTGRYGYTF
.	TRBV28	TRBD2	TRBJ2-1	TGTGCCAGCAGTGAACCCTATAGCGGGAGGGCCGGCTATGAGCAGTTCTTC	CASSEPYSGRAGYEQFF
.	TRBV28	.	TRBJ1-3	TGTGCCAGCAGTTGGATCGGGGGGTCCTCGGGAAACACCATATATTTT	CASSWIGGSSGNTIYF
.	TRBV6-1	TRBD1	TRBJ1-1	TGTGCCAGCAGTGTAAGACGGACAGGGGGGAACACTGAAGCTTTCTTT	CASSVRRTGGNTEAFF
once	TRBV19	TRBD1	TRBJ2-5	TGTGCCAGTAGAACCGGGACAGGGGATGGGACCCAGTACTTC	CASRTGTGDGTQYF
.	TRBV27	.	TRBJ2-1	TGTGCCAGCAGTTCGCCGGACTCGTATGAGCAGTTCTTC	CASSSPDSYEQFF
.	TRBV28	TRBD1	TRBJ2-7	TGTGCCAGCAGTTCGGTTGGGACAGGCTCCTACGAGCAGTACTTC	CASSSVGTGSYEQYF
.	TRBV5-1	TRBD2	TRBJ2-7	TGCGCCAGCAGCTCAGGACTAGCGGGGGCCGAGCAGTACTTC	CASSSGLAGAEQYF
.	TRBV4-2	.	TRBJ2-7	TGTGCCAGCAGCCCCTCTAGCCGGGGAGGATACGAGCAGTACTTC	CASSPSSRGGYEQYF
.	TRBV2	.	TRBJ1-1	TGTGCCAGCAGACGCACAGAATACACTGAAGCTTTCTTT	CASRRTEYTEAFF
.	TRBV28	.	TRBJ1-2	TGTGCCAGCAGTTACGCAGGCAGCAACTATGGCTACACCTTC	CASSYAGSNYGYTF
.	TRBV9	.	TRBJ2-5	TGTGCCAGCAGCGTAGGGGACTCCCAAGAGACCCAGTACTTC	CASSVGDSQETQYF
.	TRBV9	.	TRBJ2-2	TGTGCCAGCAGCGGGTCCTATAGCCTTGGAGGGTCGAACACCGGGGAGCTGTTTTTT	CASSGSYSLGGSNTGELFF
.	TRBV27	.	TRBJ1-6	TGTGCCAGCAGTTGGGGGGGGGTCGGGTCACCCCTCCACTTT	CASSWGGVGSPLHF
.	TRBV5-6	.	TRBJ1-5	TGTGCTAGCAGCTTCGGAACAGATCAGCCCCAGCATTTT	CASSFGTDQPQHF
.	TRBV10-2	TRBD2	TRBJ2-3	TGCGCCAGCAAGACTAGCCCCCTCGCAGATACGCAGTATTTT	CASKTSPLADTQYF
.	TRBV7-9	.	TRBJ2-5	TGTGCCAGCAGCCAAGACAGGACCCAGTACTTC	CASSQDRTQYF